The rows below give T cell receptor beta chains drawn from one sample of a study of T cell repertoires in cytomegalovirus infection. TCRdb re-called the reads with MiXCR, one entry per CDR3 protein. This table holds under 200,000 distinct CDR3 sequences, 8% to 10% found once. Sequencing used PBMCs. The receptor set was obtained from a human donor in good health (CMV status not recorded). Some clones in this sample may be carry-over from other donors' samples. Each CDR3 is given with its conserved first and last residue. The D gene is left open where the match is weak. Expanded clones get a size class; other rows say once, few or many, or leave the size out.

v_gene	len	j_gene	d_gene	abundance	CDR3nt	CDR3aa
TRBV29-1	14	TRBJ2-1	TRBD2	-	TGCAGCGTTGTCCCGAGCGGGGGATACAATGAGCAGTTCTTC	CSVVPSGGYNEQFF
TRBV29-1	14	TRBJ2-7	TRBD1	-	TGCAGCGTTGAAGATCAAGACAGGGGCTACGAGCAGTACTTC	CSVEDQDRGYEQYF
TRBV6-2/TRBV6-3	18	TRBJ2-1	TRBD2	-	TGTGCCAGCAGTTACATGACTAGCGGGAGGCATATATACAATGAGCAGTTCTTC	CASSYMTSGRHIYNEQFF
TRBV2	15	TRBJ2-1	TRBD2	many	TGTGCCAGCAGTCTGTCTAGCGGGACCTACCATGAGCAGTTCTTC	CASSLSSGTYHEQFF
TRBV2	11	TRBJ2-1	TRBD2	-	TGTGCCAGCGGCGGGGGGGGCGAGCAGTTCTTC	CASGGGGEQFF
TRBV7-2	14	TRBJ2-7	TRBD2	medium-sized	TGTGCCAGCAGCTTAGGACTAGCGGGAGACGAGCAGTACTTC	CASSLGLAGDEQYF
TRBV19	14	TRBJ1-5	-	many	TGTGCCAGTATCCCCGGGGGAAACGGTCAGCCCCAGCATTTT	CASIPGGNGQPQHF
TRBV29-1	13	TRBJ2-2	-	few	TGCAGCGTTGAAGAGTACAACACCGGGGAGCTGTTTTTT	CSVEEYNTGELFF
TRBV2	11	TRBJ1-1	-	few	TGTGCCAGCAGTGAACGAGTTGAAGCTTTCTTT	CASSERVEAFF
TRBV7-2	17	TRBJ2-3	TRBD2	many	TGTGCCAGCAGCTTAGGGTTAGCGGGAGGGTATACAGATACGCAGTATTTT	CASSLGLAGGYTDTQYF
TRBV7-8	15	TRBJ2-7	-	many	TGTGCCAGCAGCTCCCCGGATAGAGTCTCCTACGAGCAGTACTTC	CASSSPDRVSYEQYF
TRBV7-4	12	TRBJ2-1	-	few	TGTGCCAGCAGCTTCGGGGTAGGTGAGCAGTTCTTC	CASSFGVGEQFF
TRBV6-1	14	TRBJ1-2	-	-	TGTGCCAGCAGCCGCCCGGACCACCCATATGGCTACACCTTC	CASSRPDHPYGYTF
TRBV7-2	14	TRBJ2-2	-	many	TGTGCCAGCAGCTTGCGAGCGTACACCGGGGAGCTGTTTTTT	CASSLRAYTGELFF
TRBV2	15	TRBJ2-3	TRBD2	many	TGTGCCAGCAGCGGTACTAGCGGGGACTCAGATACGCAGTATTTT	CASSGTSGDSDTQYF
TRBV19	15	TRBJ1-3	TRBD1	many	TGTGCCAGTATCCCGGACAGGGCACGCGGAAACACCATATATTTT	CASIPDRARGNTIYF
TRBV11-3	19	TRBJ2-2	TRBD2	many	TGTGCCAGCAGCTTAGATCGGCCTAGCGGGAGCCAAAGGACCGGGGAGCTGTTTTTT	CASSLDRPSGSQRTGELFF
TRBV27	19	TRBJ2-3	TRBD2	many	TGTGCCAGCAGTTTATCTAGGGTAGCGGGAGGCGATCGCACAGATACGCAGTATTTT	CASSLSRVAGGDRTDTQYF
TRBV29-1	15	TRBJ2-5	TRBD1	many	TGCAGCGTCGAAGGAGACAGGGGGCGGGCGGAGACCCAGTACTTC	CSVEGDRGRAETQYF
TRBV7-2	13	TRBJ1-1	-	many	TGTGCCAGCAGCTTCATACAGGGAGCTGAAGCTTTCTTT	CASSFIQGAEAFF
TRBV7-2	16	TRBJ2-7	TRBD2	many	TGTGCCAGCAGCTGGACTAGCGGGTTAAGCTCCTACGAGCAGTACTTC	CASSWTSGLSSYEQYF
TRBV6-5	14	TRBJ1-5	TRBD1	few	TGTGCCAGCAGTTACGGGACAGGCAATCAGCCCCAGCATTTT	CASSYGTGNQPQHF